Sequencing of this T cell receptor (beta chain) was carried out in a study of CD8 T cells in Susac syndrome. The germline gives CDR1 MNHNY, CDR2 SVGAGI (reference sequence). CDR3 size: 11 residues. The ends were cut back, 6 bases at V and 6 bases at J, with 9 bases in the middle. An amount of RNA that ranged from 0.5 to 1 ug was reverse transcribed with random hexamers. TCR beta CDR3 was amplified by immunoSEQ multiplex PCR. This amplification extended across 54 Vbeta and 13 Jbeta segments. TCRdb reprocessed the immunoSEQ multiplex PCR reads via MiXCR and lists one record per CDR3 protein. The data contain 70,000 or so distinct CDR3 sequences, just under 95% of them singletons. CD8+ and CD4+ blood T cells underwent TCR beta sequencing. The multiple sclerosis controls were treatment-naive patients affected by stable or active relapsing-remitting disease. Negative isolation yielded the CD8+ and CD4+ T cells, while FACS enriched the TEMRA cells.

The clonotype comes from a human donor with multiple sclerosis. What was sequenced was CD8+ T cells from PBMCs. The chain has TRBV6-6 and TRBJ2-7; the D is unclear. CDR3 coding DNA: TGTGCCAGCAGGCAGGCTCTCGAGCAGTACTTC. It encodes CASRQALEQYF.